This T cell receptor beta chain was identified in a study of T cells after yellow fever vaccination. Whole-study results and caveats: Weaker, the secondary response peaked sooner, at day 5 versus 15. Most primary-vaccination clones reappeared after the booster (approximately 95% CD4, 85% to 90% CD8). Clonotypes shared by both compartments, CD4 and CD8, made up a small share.

Generation of TCR cDNA used 5'RACE template switching (which added a universal primer site and UMIs). MiXCR, applied by TCRdb to the 5' RACE reads, yields one record per CDR3 protein. The table lists 250,000 to 300,000 distinct CDR3 sequences, around 8.6% of them singletons. The CDR3 totals 13 residues. Trimming removed 4 bases at V and 1 base at J, with 7 bases between. Germline assignment: CDR1 MDHEN and CDR2 SYDVKM. This clonotype was detected only a few times. Its antigen is still unknown. The TCR originated in a man aged 18 to 30 who received the YFV17D yellow fever vaccine. Sequencing used CD4+ T cells sorted from PBMCs, obtained 5 days after the yellow fever booster vaccination. V usage is TRBV28 and J usage is TRBJ1-2; D gene uncertain. CDR3 sequence reads: CASSSDHNYGYTF. The CDR3 DNA follows: TGTGCCAGCAGTTCCGACCATAACTATGGCTACACCTTC.